The 24 T cell receptor beta chains reported below all come from one sample, sequenced in a study of regulatory T cells in long-lasting Graves disease. Investigators prepared the TCR beta libraries by applying iRepertoire HTBI primers and Arm-PCR of CDR3 regions. TCRdb reanalysed the multiplex PCR reads using MiXCR and keeps one entry per CDR3 protein. The table shows some 500,000 distinct CDR3 sequences, with around 16% occurring only once. Time point of the sample: newly diagnosed GD, antithyroid drugs for less than 3 months. PBMCs provided the RNA from which the TCR library was made. The data also belong to a second study, concerning T cells in Graves' hyperthyroidism and ophthalmopathy.

The specimen was peripheral blood mononuclear cells (PBMCs), collected at new diagnosis, from a patient treated with antithyroid drugs. These receptors were collected from a woman aged 40-65 years with Graves disease.

Note on this clonotype: A much bigger clone sits one base away, suggesting this may be a read error. The chain is built from TRBV7-8 and TRBJ2-1; 14 bases agree with TRBD2. J lost 3 bases, V lost 3 bases, and 1 base had no gene match. Germline V CDR1 and CDR2: SGHVS, FQNEAQ. The CDR3 consists of 16 residues. The chain's CDR3 is CASSLTSGGDYNEQFF. As DNA, the CDR3 is TGTGCCAGCAGCTTGACTAGCGGGGGGGACTACAATGAGCAGTTCTTC.

The chain joins TRBV6-1 to TRBJ2-5; the match to TRBD2 covers 9 bases. With 8 bases clipped from V and 9 bases from J, the junction kept 16 bases outside the gene matches. CDR1 is MNHNS and CDR2 is SASEGT in the germline V gene. CDR3 size: 15 residues. The CDR3 reads CASRGGGGFFWAQYF. In DNA form, the CDR3 reads TGTGCCAGCCGCGGGGGGGGCGGCTTTTTTTGGGCCCAGTACTTC.

This clonotype was seen at least ten times. V is TRBV13 and J is TRBJ1-1, with a weak D call TRBD1 (5 bases). The CDR3 loop spans 15 amino acids. Germline CDR1 is PRHDT and CDR2 is FYEKMQ (reference sequence). V lost 4 bases, J lost 4 bases, and 16 bases lay in between. The CDR3 loop is CASSSSTEGPTEAFF. The CDR3 DNA reads TGTGCCAGCAGCTCTTCTACAGAGGGGCCCACTGAAGCTTTCTTT.

For this clonotype: A much larger clone differs by one base, so this may be a read error. Here the CDR3 omits its conserved ending phenylalanine or tryptophan, so a read error is the likely source. The chain links TRBV3-1 to TRBJ2-5; D is possibly TRBD2 (6 bases). The V gene's germline CDR1 is LGHDT and CDR2 YNNKEL (reference sequence). Between the trimmed V and J ends, which lost 1 base and 4 bases, there was a span of 13 bases. The CDR3 is 15 amino acids. For the CDR3, the DNA is TGTGCCAGCAGCCAAGCCCACGGGGGTGGAGAGACCCAGTACCTC. Translation: CASSQAHGGGETQYL.

This clonotype has at least ten counts. The chain carries TRBV6-1 and TRBJ1-2, with D uncertain. This CDR3 has 13 amino acids. CDR1 is MNHNS, CDR2 SASEGT, per germline. V lost 5 bases to trimming and J lost 4 bases, with 11 bases between them. The CDR3 sequence: CASSRRKSYGYTF. The CDR3 region has the DNA TGTGCCAGCAGTAGACGGAAGTCCTATGGCTACACCTTC.

The CDR3 sequence is CASSPVGRGGTEAFF. CDR3 bases: TGTGCCAGCAGCCCAGTTGGACGAGGCGGAACTGAAGCTTTCTTT. The rearrangement links TRBV7-9 to TRBJ1-1, with D uncertain. Germline V lookup: CDR1 SEHNR, CDR2 FQNEAQ (reference sequence). V dropped 5 bases and J dropped 5 bases, with 18 bases sitting between them. The CDR3 contains 15 residues.

The rearrangement links TRBV2 to TRBJ2-2, with D tentatively TRBD1 or TRBD2 (5 bases each). Trimming pared 7 bases from V and 1 base from J, leaving 10 bases between. The CDR3 has 14 residues. Looked up from germline, CDR1 is SNHLY and CDR2 is FYNNEI. The CDR3 sequence: CASMRDGNTGELFF. The DNA for the CDR3 is TGTGCCAGCATGAGGGACGGGAACACCGGGGAGCTGTTTTTT.

This clonotype was seen repeatedly, ten times or more. This sequence joins TRBV10-1 and TRBJ2-2; 10 positions match TRBD1. The germline V gene has CDR1 WNHNN and CDR2 SYGVQD (reference sequence). With 5 bases clipped from V and 4 bases from J, the junction kept 10 bases outside the gene matches. The CDR3 has 17 amino acids. The CDR3 loop is CASSPAQGQGTTGELFF. In DNA form, the CDR3 reads TGCGCCAGCAGTCCAGCCCAGGGACAGGGGACCACCGGGGAGCTGTTTTTT.

This clonotype was counted only a few times. This chain uses TRBV11-2 with TRBJ1-5; D unclear. Trimming cost V 5 bases and J 6 bases, with 26 bases left between them. Germline assignment: CDR1 SGHAT and CDR2 FQNNGV. The CDR3 has 18 residues. CDR3 residues: CASSLRAQAGKLSQPQHF. CDR3 sequence (DNA): TGTGCCAGCAGCCTGAGGGCCCAAGCGGGGAAACTCAGTCAGCCCCAGCATTTT.

This clonotype was counted ten times or more. V usage is TRBV30 and J usage is TRBJ1-2; D is ambiguous. The CDR3 runs to 11 residues. Germline V gives CDR1 GTSNPN, CDR2 SVGIG (reference sequence). V gave up 4 bases and J gave up 2 bases, with 5 bases separating them. The CDR3 protein is CAWTDNYGYTF. DNA of the CDR3: TGTGCCTGGACCGACAACTATGGCTACACCTTC.

There are many counts of this clonotype. V usage is TRBV18 and J usage is TRBJ2-1, with 11 bases lining up with TRBD2. Trimming removed 2 bases from V and 7 bases from J; junction bases left unmatched: 4. CDR3 length equals 15 residues. CDR1 and CDR2 from the germline V gene are KGHSH and LQKENI. The CDR3 bases are TGTGCCAGCTCACCAAGGCTAGCGGGGGGAAATGAGCAGTTCTTC. It yields the protein CASSPRLAGGNEQFF.

The chain is built from TRBV18 and TRBJ2-2, with D unclear. Germline CDR1 KGHSH, CDR2 LQKENI. Trimming pared 3 bases from V and 4 bases from J, leaving 9 bases between. CDR3 length: 14 amino acids. CDR3 bases: TGTGCCAGCTCACCCGGGCAGAGCACCGGGGAGCTGTTTTTT. Residues: CASSPGQSTGELFF.

The rearrangement joins TRBV7-9 to TRBJ1-2; D perhaps matches TRBD1 (5 bases). Germline lookup yields CDR1 SEHNR and CDR2 FQNEAQ (reference sequence). The CDR3 extends over 13 amino acids. Deletions cut 1 base from V and 7 bases from J, with 10 bases between. Here the CDR3 DNA reads TGTGCCAGCAGCTTAGATTTGGGGCCTGGCTACACCTTC. This encodes CASSLDLGPGYTF.

This clonotype was detected ten times or more. The chain carries TRBV3-1 and TRBJ2-3; D gene uncertain. This CDR3 is built from 12 residues. Germline loops: CDR1 LGHDT, CDR2 YNNKEL (reference sequence). V lost 8 bases and J lost 1, with 7 bases in between. For the CDR3, the DNA is TGTGCCAGCTGGGCGGGCACAGATACGCAGTATTTT. This translates into CASWAGTDTQYF.

This clonotype was detected only a few times. This chain uses TRBV6-1 with TRBJ1-5; D might be TRBD1 (5 bases). Trimming took 3 bases from V and 4 from J, leaving 10 bases between them. Germline lookup yields CDR1 MNHNS and CDR2 SASEGT. CDR3 length equals 14 residues. As DNA, the CDR3 is TGTGCCAGCAGTGATCGGGGGAGAAATCAGCCCCAGCATTTT. This codes for CASSDRGRNQPQHF.

This clonotype showed up just a few times. The gene calls are TRBV7-9 and TRBJ1-5; D gene ambiguous. CDR1 and CDR2 (germline): SEHNR, FQNEAQ (reference sequence). Trimming left V 3 bases short and J 4 bases short, with 10 bases between. This CDR3 contains 14 residues. The CDR3 sequence is CASSFSSANQPQHF. The DNA for the CDR3 is TGTGCCAGCAGCTTTTCCAGCGCTAATCAGCCCCAGCATTTT.

The J gene is TRBJ1-1, the V gene TRBV12-3 or TRBV12-4; 10 bases are shared with TRBD1. V was pared by 3 bases and J by 7 bases, with 5 bases of the junction left unmatched. The CDR3 totals 14 residues. CDR3 sequence: CASSLTGGSSEAFF. CDR3 nucleotides: TGTGCCAGCAGTTTGACAGGGGGCTCGAGTGAAGCTTTCTTT.

The rearrangement joins TRBV9 to TRBJ2-2; 7 bases map to TRBD1. J gave up 5 bases and V 0 bases, and 7 bases lay outside the gene matches. The CDR3 has 16 amino acids. CDR1 SGDLS and CDR2 YYNGEE come from the germline V gene. The CDR3 is CASSVAIGTETGELFF. In DNA, the CDR3 is TGTGCCAGCAGCGTAGCCATCGGGACAGAAACCGGGGAGCTGTTTTTT.

The chain uses TRBV5-8 and TRBJ2-7; no reliable D call. CDR3 length: 10 residues. Germline assignment: CDR1 SGHTS and CDR2 YDEGEE. V was trimmed by 4 bases and J by 6 bases, leaving 5 bases between them. In DNA, the CDR3 is TGTGCCAGCAGCACCCCCGAGCAGTACTTC. This gives the protein CASSTPEQYF. Based on the CDR3 plus reference TRBV5-8 and TRBJ2-7, the full variable domain is EAGVTQSPTHLIKTRGQQATLRCSPISGHTSVYWYQQALGLGLQFLLWYDEGEERNRGNFPPRFSGRQFPNYSSELNVNALELEDSALYLCASSTPEQYFGPGTRLTVT.

This clonotype was seen repeatedly, ten times or more. The chain employs TRBV20-1 and TRBJ2-3; 16 positions match TRBD2. The V gene's germline CDR1 is DFQATT and CDR2 SNEGSKA (reference sequence). The CDR3 contains 15 residues. The V segment lost 6 bases and the J segment 5 bases; nucleotides outside the gene matches: 5. In nucleotides, the CDR3 is TGCAGTGCCGAGGGACTAGCGGGGGGGGTAGATACGCAGTATTTT. This translates into CSAEGLAGGVDTQYF.

This clonotype was observed many times. This chain joins TRBV5-1 and TRBJ2-7; 8 positions agree with TRBD1. The V gene's germline CDR1 is SGHRS and CDR2 YFSETQ. The CDR3 is 14 residues long. J lost 2 bases, V lost 5 bases, and 6 bases had no gene match. CDR3 nucleotide sequence: TGCGCCAGCAGAGGACAGGGTGGGCCCTACGAGCAGTACTTC. Amino acid sequence: CASRGQGGPYEQYF.

In its sample, this clonotype was seen many times. The chain combines TRBV18 with TRBJ1-6, with D unresolved. With 5 bases removed from V and 9 bases from J, the gap between germline ends came to 11 bases. The CDR3 covers 13 residues. From germline, CDR1 is KGHSH and CDR2 LQKENI. CDR3 in amino acids: CASSALALSPLHF. The CDR3 DNA sequence: TGTGCCAGCTCAGCCCTGGCCCTTTCACCCCTCCACTTT.

The rearrangement uses TRBV19 and TRBJ2-5, with a tentative D call TRBD2 (5 bases). Trimming took 3 bases from V and 5 from J, leaving 25 bases between them. CDR3 size: 18 residues. Germline V gene data show CDR1 as LNHDA and CDR2 as SQIVND (reference sequence). CDR3 in amino acids: CASSMWFGLKGGAETQYF. The DNA of the CDR3 is TGTGCCAGTAGTATGTGGTTCGGACTTAAGGGTGGAGCTGAGACCCAGTACTTC.

This clonotype occurred a few times. V is TRBV7-2 and J is TRBJ1-2; D is possibly TRBD1 (6 bases). CDR1 SGHTA and CDR2 FQGNSA come from the germline V gene. Trimming removed 8 bases from V and 3 bases from J, with 16 bases in between. The length of the CDR3 is 14 residues. CDR3 bases: TGTGCCAGCGCAGGGGAGGGGGGCGACTATGGCTACACCTTC. It yields the protein CASAGEGGDYGYTF.